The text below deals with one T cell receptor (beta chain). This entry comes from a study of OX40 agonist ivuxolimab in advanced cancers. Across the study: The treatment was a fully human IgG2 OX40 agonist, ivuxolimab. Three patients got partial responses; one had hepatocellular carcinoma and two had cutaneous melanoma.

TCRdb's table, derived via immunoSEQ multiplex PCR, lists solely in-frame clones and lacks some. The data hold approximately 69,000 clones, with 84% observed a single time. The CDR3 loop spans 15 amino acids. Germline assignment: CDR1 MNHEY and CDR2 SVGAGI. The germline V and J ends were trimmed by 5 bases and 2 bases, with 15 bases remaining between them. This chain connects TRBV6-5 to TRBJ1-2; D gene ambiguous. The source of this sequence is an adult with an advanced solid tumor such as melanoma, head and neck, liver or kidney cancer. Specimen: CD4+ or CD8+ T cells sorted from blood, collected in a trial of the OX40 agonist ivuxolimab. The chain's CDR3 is CASSVNPDGNYGYTF. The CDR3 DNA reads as TGTGCCAGCAGTGTTAACCCCGATGGAAACTATGGCTACACCTTC.